This T cell receptor beta chain was sequenced during a study of T cell changes during pregnancy in multiple sclerosis. This CDR3 is built from 13 residues. V was pared by 2 bases and J by 3 bases, with 10 bases between. Per the germline V gene, CDR1 is SQVTM and CDR2 is ANQGSEA. Here immunoSEQ multiplex PCR was the method, and the copy in TCRdb shows in-frame clones only, minus some. The sample shows about 120,000 clones, under 95% of them seen only once. This clone occurred a few times. Material: peripheral blood, obtained before pregnancy. The TCR comes from a female donor with multiple sclerosis, enrolled in a pregnancy study. The chain joins TRBV29-1 to TRBJ1-1, with D unresolved. The CDR3 sequence: CSVEPVGDTEAFF. CDR3 sequence (DNA): TGCAGCGTTGAACCGGTCGGGGACACTGAAGCTTTCTTT.